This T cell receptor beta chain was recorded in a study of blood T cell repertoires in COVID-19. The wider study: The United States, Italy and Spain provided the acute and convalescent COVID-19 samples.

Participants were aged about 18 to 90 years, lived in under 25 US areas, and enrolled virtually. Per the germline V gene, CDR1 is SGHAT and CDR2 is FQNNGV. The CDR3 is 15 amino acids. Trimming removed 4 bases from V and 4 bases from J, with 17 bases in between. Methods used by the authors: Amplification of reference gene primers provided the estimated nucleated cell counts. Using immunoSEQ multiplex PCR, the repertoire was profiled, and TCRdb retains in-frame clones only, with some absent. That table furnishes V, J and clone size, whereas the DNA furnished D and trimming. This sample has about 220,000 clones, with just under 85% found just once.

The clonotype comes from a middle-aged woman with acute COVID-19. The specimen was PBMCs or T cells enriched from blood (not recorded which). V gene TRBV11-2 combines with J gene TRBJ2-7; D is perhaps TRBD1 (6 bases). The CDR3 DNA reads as TGTGCCAGCAGCTCGATACTTAACAGGGTTTACGAGCAGTACTTC. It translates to CASSSILNRVYEQYF.